This T cell receptor (beta chain) was identified during a study of T cells in Graves' hyperthyroidism and ophthalmopathy. Amplified regions were TCR beta CDR3 sequences from RNA transcripts. The HTBI set primed first-round TCR CDR3 RT-PCR. TCRdb independently ran MiXCR on the multiplex PCR reads; one entry per CDR3 protein. The sample has roughly 170,000 distinct CDR3 sequences; over 7.5% are singletons. Uncontrolled infections, other autoimmune diseases, pregnancy or lactation led to exclusion of patients. Blood dates from first hyperthyroidism diagnosis, before any ophthalmopathy symptoms. A roughly 10 ml volume of fresh peripheral blood provided the PBMCs. Trimming cost V 4 bases and J 1 base, with 11 bases left between them. Per germline, CDR1 SGHRS and CDR2 YFSETQ. This CDR3 contains 15 residues. This clonotype has at least ten counts. What it binds is not known. Findings and limits, study-wide: A model of 13 V-J features distinguished ophthalmopathy from stable hyperthyroidism.

The sequence was collected from a woman aged 18-29 years with Graves' hyperthyroidism that later progressed to Graves' ophthalmopathy. This chain joins TRBV5-1 and TRBJ2-2; D remains unclear. What was sequenced was blood. CDR3 in amino acids: CASSVGFLNTGELFF. CDR3 DNA sequence: TGCGCCAGCAGCGTGGGATTCTTGAACACCGGGGAGCTGTTTTTT.